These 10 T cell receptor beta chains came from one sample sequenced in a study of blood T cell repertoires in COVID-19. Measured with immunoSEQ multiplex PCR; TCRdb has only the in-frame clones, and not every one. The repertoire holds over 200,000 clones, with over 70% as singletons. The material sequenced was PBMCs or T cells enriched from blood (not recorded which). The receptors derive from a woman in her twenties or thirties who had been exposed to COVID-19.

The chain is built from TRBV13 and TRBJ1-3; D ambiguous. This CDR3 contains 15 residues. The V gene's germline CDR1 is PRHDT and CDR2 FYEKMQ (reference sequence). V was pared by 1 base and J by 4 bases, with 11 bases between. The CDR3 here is CASSLEGVSGNTIYF. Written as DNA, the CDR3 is TGTGCCAGCAGCTTAGAGGGAGTATCGGGAAACACCATATATTTT.

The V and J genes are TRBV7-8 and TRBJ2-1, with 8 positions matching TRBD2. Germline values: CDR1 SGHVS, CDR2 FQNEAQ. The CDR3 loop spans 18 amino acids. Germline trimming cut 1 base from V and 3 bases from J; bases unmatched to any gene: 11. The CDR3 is CASSLVFSASGYYNEQFF. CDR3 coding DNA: TGTGCCAGCAGCTTAGTTTTTTCGGCTAGCGGGTACTACAATGAGCAGTTCTTC.

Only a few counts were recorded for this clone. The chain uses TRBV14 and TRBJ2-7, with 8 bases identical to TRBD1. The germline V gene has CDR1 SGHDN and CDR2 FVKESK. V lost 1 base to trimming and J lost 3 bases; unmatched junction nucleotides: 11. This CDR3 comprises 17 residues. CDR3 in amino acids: CASSQVPLGQGDYEQYF. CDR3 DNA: TGTGCCAGCAGCCAAGTACCTCTCGGACAGGGAGACTACGAGCAGTACTTC.

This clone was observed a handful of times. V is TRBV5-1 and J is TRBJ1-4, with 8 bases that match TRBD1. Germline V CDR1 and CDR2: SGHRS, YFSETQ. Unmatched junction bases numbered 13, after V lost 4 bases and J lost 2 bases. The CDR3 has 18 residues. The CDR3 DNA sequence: TGCGCCAGCAGCGAAGGACAGGGCAATTCTCGGACTAATGAAAAACTGTTTTTT. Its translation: CASSEGQGNSRTNEKLFF.

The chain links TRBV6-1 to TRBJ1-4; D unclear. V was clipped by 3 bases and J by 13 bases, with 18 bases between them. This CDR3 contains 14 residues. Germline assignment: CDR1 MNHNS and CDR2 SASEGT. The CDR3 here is CASSDLKLVRRLFF. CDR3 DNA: TGTGCCAGCAGTGATCTAAAATTGGTGAGGAGACTGTTTTTT.

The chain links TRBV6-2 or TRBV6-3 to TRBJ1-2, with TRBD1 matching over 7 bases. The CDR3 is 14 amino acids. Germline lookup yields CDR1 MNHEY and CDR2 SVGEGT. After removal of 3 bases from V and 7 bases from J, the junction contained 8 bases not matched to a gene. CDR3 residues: CASSYSRQGRGYTF. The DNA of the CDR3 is TGTGCCAGCAGTTATTCCCGACAGGGTCGTGGCTACACCTTC.

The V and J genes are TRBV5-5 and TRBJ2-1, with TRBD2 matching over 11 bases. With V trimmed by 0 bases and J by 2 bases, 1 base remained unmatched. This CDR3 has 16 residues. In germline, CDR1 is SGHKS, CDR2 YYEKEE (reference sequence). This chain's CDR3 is CASSLGLAGPYNEQFF. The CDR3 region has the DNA TGTGCCAGCAGCTTGGGACTAGCGGGACCCTACAATGAGCAGTTCTTC.

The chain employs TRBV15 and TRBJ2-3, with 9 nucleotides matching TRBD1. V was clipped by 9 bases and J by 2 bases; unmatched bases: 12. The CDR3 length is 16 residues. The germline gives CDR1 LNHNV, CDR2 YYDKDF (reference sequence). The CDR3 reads CATAKWGQGNTDTQYF. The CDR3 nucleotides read TGTGCCACTGCAAAGTGGGGACAGGGCAACACAGATACGCAGTATTTT.

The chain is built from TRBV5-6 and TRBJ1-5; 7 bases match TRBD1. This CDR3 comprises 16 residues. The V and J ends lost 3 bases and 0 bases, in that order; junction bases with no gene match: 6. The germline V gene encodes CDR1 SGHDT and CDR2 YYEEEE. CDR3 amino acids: CASSSSGQYSNQPQHF. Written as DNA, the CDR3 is TGTGCCAGCAGCTCCTCGGGACAGTATAGCAATCAGCCCCAGCATTTT.

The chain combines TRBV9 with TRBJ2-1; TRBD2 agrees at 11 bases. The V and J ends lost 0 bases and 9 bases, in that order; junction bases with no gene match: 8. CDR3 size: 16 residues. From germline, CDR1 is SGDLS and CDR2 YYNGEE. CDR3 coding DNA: TGTGCCAGCAGCGTAGAGCTAACTAGCGGGAGCTCTGAGCAGTTCTTC. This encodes CASSVELTSGSSEQFF.